This entry describes one T cell receptor beta chain. Its specific antigen is unknown. Per-nucleotide qualities are absent, and no much larger clonotype sits a single base away. Participants in the prospective study were aged about 18 to 89 years, lived in 20 to 25 United States geographic areas, and enrolled through a virtual design. In the prospective study, cohorts were assigned on the basis of participant-reported clinical history obtained from a screening survey and a study questionnaire. A participant counted as exposed if, within 2 weeks of entering the study, that participant had been in contact with someone who had a PCR-confirmed or clinician-diagnosed COVID-19 case. Each participant in the prospective study had whole blood, serum and a nasopharyngeal or oropharyngeal swab collected by mobile phlebotomists. Participants in the prospective study had the option to provide additional blood draws and questionnaires over an approximately 2-month period. Blood samples from the prospective study were shipped frozen or at room temperature prior to DNA extraction.

The data are from a study of blood T cell repertoires in COVID-19 (TCRdb year 2020). About the study as a whole: The collaborator samples originated in the United States, Italy and Spain and spanned the acute and convalescent phases of COVID-19. The material from the prospective study consisted of cDNA or gDNA derived from T cells, B-cell-depleted T cells, or PBMCs. Subjects who had been exposed to COVID-19, were actively infected with it, or had recovered from it provided the deeply sampled blood TCRbeta repertoires that made up the dataset. The repertoires were released in a freely available public database meant as a resource for research on the immune response to SARS-CoV-2. The samples were drawn from the first 160 participants of the ongoing ImmuneRACE study and from over a thousand subjects provided by 6 global collaborators. A de-identified subject ID, COVID-19 status, age in years and sex were almost always included in the sample metadata. HLA class I and class II types, where available, came from metadata supplied by the sample provider rather than from assay-based typing. Points the paper makes about the study in general: Clinical and demographic metadata were provided uncurated, with the amount varying by source and participant.

There are 16 amino acids in the CDR3, from cysteine to phenylalanine inclusive. Only CDR3 DNA remains: 48 bases, in frame from the first base. V is clipped by 0 bases and J by 0 bases, and the sequence between their germline boundaries is 9 bases long. Per the germline V gene, MGHRA is the CDR1 and YSYEKL is the CDR2. The immunoSEQ Assay, a bias-controlled multiplex PCR, was used to amplify TCRbeta CDR3 regions from genomic DNA. The authors' pipeline ran thus. The number of nucleated cells in each sample was estimated from the amplification of reference gene primers within the assay. To quantify the absolute abundance of each unique TCRbeta CDR3 rearrangement, sequence reads were collapsed and filtered. For each sample, productive Simpson clonality was calculated by taking the square root of Simpson's diversity index across productive rearrangements. The table was pulled from immuneACCESS by TCRdb, which kept in-frame rearrangements only. Such tables lose some clones; where checked, under half of the loss comes from unresolved V genes, and the rest has no known cause. V and J calls plus clone size are reproduced from that table; the DNA served to infer D and trimming. The table for this sample lists hundreds of thousands of clones; around nine tenths of them were counted only once. Roughly 1.4% of the sample is taken by the ten largest.

The chain links TRBV4-1 with TRBJ2-1, with no reliable assignment of the D segment. This sequence originates from a woman between 18 and 30 years old who had been exposed to COVID-19. Sequencing was carried out using PBMCs or T cells enriched from blood (not recorded which). The DNA is as follows: TGCGCCAGCAGCCAAGATCACCCAGGCTCCTACAATGAGCAGTTCTTC. Its coded protein is CASSQDHPGSYNEQFF.